The source of this T cell receptor beta chain is a study of early T cells in non-severe SARS-CoV-2 infection. This CDR3 is 13 amino acids long. V lost 7 bases and J lost 16, with 20 bases in between. TCRdb redid the calling of the 5' RACE reads with MiXCR, one entry per CDR3 protein. Of around 79,000 distinct CDR3 sequences in the sample, about 11% were seen once. The TCR comes from an adult who was a healthcare worker with PCR-confirmed SARS-CoV-2 infection or an uninfected control (not recorded which). Sequences were derived from whole blood, sampled at baseline. The chain is built from TRBV12-3 or TRBV12-4 and TRBJ2-6; D may be TRBD1 (6 bases). DNA for the CDR3: TGTGCCAGCACCGAACGACCCGGGACACCACTGACTTTC. Its translation is CASTERPGTPLTF.